This T cell receptor (beta chain) derives from a study of T cell repertoires in cytomegalovirus infection (dated by TCRdb to the late 2010s). Context from the whole study: Because public TCR beta signatures pointed to carriage of CMV infection together with the matching HLA type, the HLA type of each donor mattered for the analysis. What the study reported, not specific to this receptor: The ex vivo response was dominated by HLA-C-restricted CMV-specific TCR beta clonotypes, which also provided the single most frequent clonotype in two of eight donors. In both this cohort and an independent 352-donor cohort, the cumulative frequency of public TCR beta family members distinguished carriers of CMV infection plus the relevant HLA type.

Relative to germline, V is 4 bases shorter and J is 0 bases shorter, with 12 bases between their ends. CDR1 is given as GTSNPN and CDR2 as SVGIG, both from the germline V gene (reference sequence). Its CDR3 holds 15 amino acids, cysteine through phenylalanine. The retained sequence is limited to the CDR3, 45 bases, with the frame set at the first base. This clonotype occurred a few times. Its cognate antigen has yet to be identified. Base qualities are not provided; no much larger clone lies one nucleotide away. Instrument used: Illumina HiSeq 1500. TCRdb passed the public sequencing reads through fastp at Q25 and MiXCR, retaining productive beta sequences. Entries are consolidated by CDR3 protein sequence, retaining the most common genes and DNA. The sample table contains fewer than 550,000 distinct CDR3 sequences; only one count was recorded for roughly 29% of them. The ten largest clones take up 13% of the sample.

Sequencing was performed on PBMCs. The V and J genes are TRBV30 and TRBJ2-2; tentative D gene TRBD2, with 6 bases matching. The TCR sequence derives from a human donor in good health (CMV status not recorded). Some clones in this sample may be carry-over from other donors' samples. The DNA reads TGTGCCTGGAAACGAGGCGGGGCGAACACCGGGGAGCTGTTTTTT. The resulting protein is CAWKRGGANTGELFF.